The present entry profiles one TCR beta chain with its context. Germline V gives CDR1 LNHDA, CDR2 SQIVND (reference sequence). The ends lost 0 bases at V and 2 bases at J; junction bases unmatched: 6. The CDR3 consists of 17 residues. The data derive from a study of blood T cell repertoires in COVID-19. On the study more broadly: T cells, B-cell-depleted T cells, or PBMCs provided the cDNA or gDNA that served as material.

In the authors' methods: It was from reference gene primer amplification that nucleated cell counts were estimated. Clones were sequenced by immunoSEQ multiplex PCR, and TCRdb holds only the in-frame ones, with some missing. V, J and clone size derive from that table, while D and trimming were established from the DNA sequence. The table records around 52,000 clones, around 80% of them present only once. V usage is TRBV19 and J usage is TRBJ2-3; TRBD2 aligns across 9 bases. Material for sequencing was peripheral blood. This clonotype was sampled from a woman aged 80 or over with acute or convalescent COVID-19. Written as DNA, the CDR3 is TGTGCCAGTAGTATAGATGGGGCGGGAGGGCCCACAGATACGCAGTATTTT. This codes for CASSIDGAGGPTDTQYF.